This T cell receptor (beta chain) was sequenced for a study of patients and donors after allogeneic stem cell transplantation. TCRdb fed the RT-PCR reads into MiXCR, producing one record per CDR3 protein. The sample holds under 200,000 distinct CDR3 sequences, around 30% seen once. Germline V gene lookup returns CDR1 DFQATT and CDR2 SNEGSKA (reference sequence). The CDR3 totals 14 residues. Trimming cost V 6 bases and J 0 bases, with 12 bases left between them. This clonotype originated in a human donor who was either an allogeneic HSCT recipient or a stem cell or donor lymphocyte infusion donor (not recorded which). It is not recorded whose cells these are; they may come from a transplant donor. The sample taken for sequencing was blood, either unsorted or a sorted T cell fraction (not recorded which). This chain links TRBV20-1 with TRBJ1-3; tentatively, D is TRBD1 (6 bases). This CDR3 reads CSASYRDSGNTIYF. DNA of the CDR3: TGCAGTGCCTCCTACAGGGACTCTGGAAACACCATATATTTT.